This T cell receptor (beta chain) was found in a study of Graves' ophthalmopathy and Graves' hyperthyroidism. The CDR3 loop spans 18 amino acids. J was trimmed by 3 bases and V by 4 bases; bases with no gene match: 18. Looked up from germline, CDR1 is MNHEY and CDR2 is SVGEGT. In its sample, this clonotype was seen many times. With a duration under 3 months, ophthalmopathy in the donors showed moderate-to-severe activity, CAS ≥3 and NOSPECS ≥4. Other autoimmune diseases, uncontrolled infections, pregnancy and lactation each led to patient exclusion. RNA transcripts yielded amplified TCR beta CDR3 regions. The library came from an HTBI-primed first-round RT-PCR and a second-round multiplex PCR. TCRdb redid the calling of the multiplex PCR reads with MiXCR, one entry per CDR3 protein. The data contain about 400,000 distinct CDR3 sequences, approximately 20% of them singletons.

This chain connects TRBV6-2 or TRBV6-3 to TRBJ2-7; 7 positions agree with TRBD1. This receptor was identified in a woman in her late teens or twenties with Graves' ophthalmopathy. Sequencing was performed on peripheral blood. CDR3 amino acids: CASSFWTGRAPIFYEQYF. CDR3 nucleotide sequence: TGTGCCAGCAGTTTTTGGACAGGACGAGCGCCAATATTCTACGAGCAGTACTTC.